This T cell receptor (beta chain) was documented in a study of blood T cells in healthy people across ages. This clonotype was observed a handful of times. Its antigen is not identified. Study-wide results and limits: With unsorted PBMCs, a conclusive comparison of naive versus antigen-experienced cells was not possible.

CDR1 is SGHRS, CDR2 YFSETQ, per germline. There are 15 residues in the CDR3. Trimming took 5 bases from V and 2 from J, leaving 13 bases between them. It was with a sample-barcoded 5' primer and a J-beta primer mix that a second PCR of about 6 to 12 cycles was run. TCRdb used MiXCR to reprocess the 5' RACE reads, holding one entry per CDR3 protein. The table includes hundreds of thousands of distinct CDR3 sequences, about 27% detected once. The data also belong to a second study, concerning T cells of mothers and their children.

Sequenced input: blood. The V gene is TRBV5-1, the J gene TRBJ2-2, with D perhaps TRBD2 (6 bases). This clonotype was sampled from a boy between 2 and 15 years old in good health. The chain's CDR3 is CASREGTGNTGELFF. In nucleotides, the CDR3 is TGCGCCAGCAGAGAGGGGACTGGTAACACCGGGGAGCTGTTTTTT.